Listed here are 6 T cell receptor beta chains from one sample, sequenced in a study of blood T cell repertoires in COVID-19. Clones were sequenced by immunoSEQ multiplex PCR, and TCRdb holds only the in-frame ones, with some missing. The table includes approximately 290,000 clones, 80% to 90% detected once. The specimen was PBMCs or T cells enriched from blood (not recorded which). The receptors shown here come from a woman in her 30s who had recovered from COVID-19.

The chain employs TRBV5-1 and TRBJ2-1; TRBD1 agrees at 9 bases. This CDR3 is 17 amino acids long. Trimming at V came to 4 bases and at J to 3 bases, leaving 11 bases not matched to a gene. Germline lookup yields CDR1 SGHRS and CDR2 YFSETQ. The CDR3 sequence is CASSVRNRDRDYNEQFF. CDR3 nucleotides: TGCGCCAGCAGCGTCAGAAACCGGGACAGGGACTACAATGAGCAGTTCTTC.

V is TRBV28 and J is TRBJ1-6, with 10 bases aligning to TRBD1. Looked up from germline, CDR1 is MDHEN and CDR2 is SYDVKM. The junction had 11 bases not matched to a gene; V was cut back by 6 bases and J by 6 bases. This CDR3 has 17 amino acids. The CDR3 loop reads CASRNSGQGVGNSPLHF. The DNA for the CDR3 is TGTGCCAGCAGAAACTCCGGACAGGGGGTTGGTAATTCACCCCTCCACTTT.

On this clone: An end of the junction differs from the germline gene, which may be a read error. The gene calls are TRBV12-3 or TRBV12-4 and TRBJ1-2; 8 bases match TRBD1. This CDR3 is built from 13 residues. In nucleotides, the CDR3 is TGTGCCAGCAGCTACCTAGACAGGGGAGGAATTTTTTTC. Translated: CASSYLDRGGIFF.

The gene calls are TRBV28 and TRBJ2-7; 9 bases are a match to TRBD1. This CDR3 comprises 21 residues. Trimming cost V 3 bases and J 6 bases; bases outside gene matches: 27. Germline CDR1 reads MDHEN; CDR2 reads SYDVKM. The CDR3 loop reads CASSFPTDGTGRSKVGFEQYF. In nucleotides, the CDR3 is TGTGCCAGCAGTTTCCCCACTGACGGGACAGGGAGGAGCAAAGTGGGGTTCGAGCAGTACTTC.

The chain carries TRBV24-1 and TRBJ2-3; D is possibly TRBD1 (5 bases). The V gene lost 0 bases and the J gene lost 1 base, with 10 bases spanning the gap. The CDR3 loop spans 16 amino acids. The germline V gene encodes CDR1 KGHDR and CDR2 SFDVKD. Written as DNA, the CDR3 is TGTGCCACCAGTGATTTGGGGGCGGAAGGCACAGATACGCAGTATTTT. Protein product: CATSDLGAEGTDTQYF.

CDR3 sequence: CASSLDRGAQPQHF. The DNA for the CDR3 is TGTGCCAGTAGCTTGGACAGGGGGGCTCAGCCCCAGCATTTT. This sequence joins TRBV19 and TRBJ1-5, with 10 bases lining up with TRBD1. Germline V gene lookup returns CDR1 LNHDA and CDR2 SQIVND (reference sequence). This CDR3 spans 14 amino acids. V shed 6 bases and J 6 bases; nucleotides not matched to a gene: 5.